These 14 T cell receptor beta chains were sequenced from one sample in a study of blood T cell repertoires in COVID-19. Clones were read by immunoSEQ multiplex PCR, and TCRdb kept only the in-frame ones, dropping some. The sample has about 300,000 clones; around 92% are singletons. The sequenced sample consisted of peripheral blood. The origin of the receptors is a woman in her twenties or thirties with COVID-19, enrolled during active disease.

The V and J genes are TRBV21-1 and TRBJ2-5; the table names TRBD2, a call not compared with the DNA. TRBV21-1 is annotated as a pseudogene. The CDR3 runs to 16 residues. For the CDR3, the DNA is TGTGCCAGCAGCAATCTTCGGGGGACTAGCGGGAGGACCCAGTACTTC. Protein: CASSNLRGTSGRTQYF.

This sequence joins TRBV19 and TRBJ2-5; D unresolved. V shed 4 bases and J shed 1 base, with 7 bases lying between them. The germline gives CDR1 LNHDA, CDR2 SQIVND (reference sequence). CDR3 length equals 13 residues. Here the CDR3 DNA reads TGTGCCAGTAGTAGGGCCCTCCAAGAGACCCAGTACTTC. The encoded protein is CASSRALQETQYF. The whole variable domain, remainder taken from reference TRBV19 and TRBJ2-5, is DGGITQSPKYLFRKEGQNVTLSCEQNLNHDAMYWYRQDPGQGLRLIYYSQIVNDFQKGDIAEGYSVSREKKESFPLTVTSAQKNPTAFYLCASSRALQETQYFGPGTRLLVL.

The V gene is TRBV2, the J gene TRBJ1-6, with D possibly matching TRBD1 (6 bases). With 10 bases removed from V and 7 bases from J, the gap between germline ends came to 14 bases. Germline-derived CDR1 and CDR2 are SNHLY and FYNNEI. The CDR3 spans 13 residues. CDR3 DNA: TGTGCCACGAAACGGGACACAAATTCACCCCTCCACTTT. Its translation: CATKRDTNSPLHF.

The genes are TRBV15 and TRBJ1-1, with D uncertain. CDR1 LNHNV and CDR2 YYDKDF come from the germline V gene (reference sequence). The V end was cut by 0 bases, the J end by 0 bases, with 8 bases between. The CDR3 has 15 residues. The CDR3 nucleotides read TGTGCCACCAGCAGAGATAAAGACATGAACACTGAAGCTTTCTTT. Translated: CATSRDKDMNTEAFF.

CDR3: CASGGGSNTGELFF. CDR3 DNA: TGCGCCAGCGGGGGCGGATCGAACACCGGGGAGCTGTTTTTT. The chain is built from TRBV5-1 and TRBJ2-2; D perhaps matches TRBD1 (6 bases). Between the trimmed V and J ends, which lost 7 bases and 0 bases, there was a span of 10 bases. Germline V gene data show CDR1 as SGHRS and CDR2 as YFSETQ. The CDR3 covers 14 residues.

This chain joins TRBV7-2 and TRBJ2-1; 10 nucleotides line up with TRBD2. CDR3 size: 17 residues. From germline, CDR1 is SGHTA and CDR2 FQGNSA. The V segment lost 5 bases and the J segment 4 bases; nucleotides outside the gene matches: 11. Here the CDR3 DNA reads TGTGCCAGCAGCAAGCGCCCTAGCGGGGGACTTTACAATGAGCAGTTCTTC. As protein: CASSKRPSGGLYNEQFF. Complete variable domain (other parts from reference TRBV7-2 and TRBJ2-1): GAGVSQSPSNKVTEKGKDVELRCDPISGHTALYWYRQSLGQGLEFLIYFQGNSAPDKSGLPSDRFSAERTGGSVSTLTIQRTQQEDSAVYLCASSKRPSGGLYNEQFFGPGTRLTVL.

In regard to this clone: Germline and junction disagree at one end, which may indicate a read error. This rearrangement joins TRBV19 to TRBJ1-5, with 9 bases identical to TRBD1. Germline values: CDR1 LNHDA, CDR2 SQIVND (reference sequence). This CDR3 contains 16 residues. CDR3 nucleotides: TGTGCCAGTAGTTCCTCTGGGACAGGGCCAAATCGGCCCCAGCATTTT. Amino acids: CASSSSGTGPNRPQHF.

The J gene is TRBJ2-1, the V gene TRBV5-1; 10 bases are a match to TRBD2. The V gene's germline CDR1 is SGHRS and CDR2 YFSETQ. The CDR3 contains 14 residues. V shed 4 bases and J 7 bases; nucleotides not matched to a gene: 5. CDR3 loop: CASSASGGMNEQFF. CDR3 nucleotides: TGCGCCAGCAGCGCTAGCGGGGGTATGAATGAGCAGTTCTTC.

The chain has TRBV5-1 and TRBJ2-5; a weak D match, TRBD2 (6 bases). V lost 6 bases, J lost 2 bases, and 17 bases lay in between. Germline V gene lookup returns CDR1 SGHRS and CDR2 YFSETQ. The CDR3 covers 15 residues. CDR3: CASKETSGLQETQYF. The CDR3 DNA reads as TGCGCCAGCAAAGAGACTAGTGGGTTGCAAGAGACCCAGTACTTC.

J is TRBJ2-1 and V is TRBV7-8; D gene unclear. The CDR3 is made up of 16 amino acids. Trimming pared 1 base from V and 2 bases from J, leaving 12 bases between. Germline assignment: CDR1 SGHVS and CDR2 FQNEAQ. CDR3 protein: CASSLDRHSPYNEQFF. CDR3 in DNA: TGTGCCAGCAGCTTAGACAGACATTCGCCCTACAATGAGCAGTTCTTC.

This sequence joins TRBV7-6 and TRBJ1-2, with a tentative D call TRBD1 (6 bases). CDR3 length equals 16 residues. V lost 5 bases to trimming and J lost 8 bases, with 24 bases between them. From germline, CDR1 is SGHVS and CDR2 FNYEAQ. The DNA for the CDR3 is TGTGCCAGCAGCCCCTCGGACAGATTGGTAGCAGGCGGCTACACCTTC. This encodes CASSPSDRLVAGGYTF. Looking up the rest from reference TRBV7-6 and TRBJ1-2 gives the full variable domain: GAGVSQSPRYKVTKRGQDVALRCDPISGHVSLYWYRQALGQGPEFLTYFNYEAQQDKSGLPNDRFSAERPEGSISTLTIQRTEQRDSAMYRCASSPSDRLVAGGYTFGSGTRLTVV.

This chain links TRBV5-1 with TRBJ2-7; possibly TRBD1 for D (5 bases). Germline V gene lookup returns CDR1 SGHRS and CDR2 YFSETQ. The CDR3 spans 17 residues. V lost 3 bases, J lost 0 bases, and 19 bases lay in between. CDR3 loop: CASSSIDSPRSSYEQYF. The DNA for the CDR3 is TGCGCCAGCAGCTCGATAGACAGCCCTCGAAGCTCCTACGAGCAGTACTTC.

This chain connects TRBV7-9 to TRBJ1-3; TRBD1 might be the D (5 bases). V was shortened by 7 bases and J by 4 bases, with 11 bases between the two germline ends. CDR1 SEHNR and CDR2 FQNEAQ come from the germline V gene (reference sequence). There are 13 residues in the CDR3. CDR3 sequence reads: CASNRGAGNTIYF. The CDR3 DNA follows: TGTGCCAGCAATCGTGGGGCGGGAAACACCATATATTTT.

The chain couples TRBV25-1 to TRBJ1-3; D ambiguous. The CDR3 loop spans 15 amino acids. Germline CDR1 MGHDK, CDR2 SYGVNS. V was shortened by 0 bases and J by 3 bases, with 9 bases between the two germline ends. The DNA for the CDR3 is TGTGCCAGCAGTGAATACCAAACTCTTGGAAACACCATATATTTT. This codes for CASSEYQTLGNTIYF.